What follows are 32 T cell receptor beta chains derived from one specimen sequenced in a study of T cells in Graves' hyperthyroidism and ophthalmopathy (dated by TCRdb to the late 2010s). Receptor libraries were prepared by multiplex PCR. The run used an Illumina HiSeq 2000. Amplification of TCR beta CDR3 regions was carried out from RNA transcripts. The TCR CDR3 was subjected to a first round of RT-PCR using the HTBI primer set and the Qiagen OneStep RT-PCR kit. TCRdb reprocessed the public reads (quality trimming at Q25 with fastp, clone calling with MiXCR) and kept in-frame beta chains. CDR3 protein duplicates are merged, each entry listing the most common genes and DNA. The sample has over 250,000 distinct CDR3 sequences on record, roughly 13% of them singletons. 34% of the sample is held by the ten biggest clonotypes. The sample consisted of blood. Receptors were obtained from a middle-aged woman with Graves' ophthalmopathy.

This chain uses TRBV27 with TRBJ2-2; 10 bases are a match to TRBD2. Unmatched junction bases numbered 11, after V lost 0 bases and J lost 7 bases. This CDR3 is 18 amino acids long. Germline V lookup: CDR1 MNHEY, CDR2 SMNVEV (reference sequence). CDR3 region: CASSLSSSGGGFGGELFF. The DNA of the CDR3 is TGTGCCAGCAGTTTATCATCAAGCGGGGGGGGTTTTGGCGGGGAGCTGTTTTTT.

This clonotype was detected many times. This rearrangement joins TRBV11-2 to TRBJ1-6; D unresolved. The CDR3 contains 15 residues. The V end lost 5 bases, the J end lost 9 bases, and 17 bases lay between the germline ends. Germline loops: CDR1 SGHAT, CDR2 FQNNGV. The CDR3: CASSLVSGIGSPLHF. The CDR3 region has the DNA TGTGCCAGCAGCCTTGTTTCTGGGATCGGTTCACCCCTCCACTTT.

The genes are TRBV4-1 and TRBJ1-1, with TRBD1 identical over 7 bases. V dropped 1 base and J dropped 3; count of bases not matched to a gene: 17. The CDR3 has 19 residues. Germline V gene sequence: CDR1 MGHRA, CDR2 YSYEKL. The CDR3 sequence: CASSQVPTGASSKHTEAFF. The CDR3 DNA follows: TGCGCCAGCAGCCAAGTCCCAACAGGGGCGAGCTCAAAACACACTGAAGCTTTCTTT.

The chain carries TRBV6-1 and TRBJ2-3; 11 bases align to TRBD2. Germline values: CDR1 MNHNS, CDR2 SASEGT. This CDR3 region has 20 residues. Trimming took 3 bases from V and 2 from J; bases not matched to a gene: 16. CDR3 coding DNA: TGTGCCAGCAGTGACCTCTTGGGACTAGCGGACACATTTACCACAGATACGCAGTATTTT. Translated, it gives CASSDLLGLADTFTTDTQYF.

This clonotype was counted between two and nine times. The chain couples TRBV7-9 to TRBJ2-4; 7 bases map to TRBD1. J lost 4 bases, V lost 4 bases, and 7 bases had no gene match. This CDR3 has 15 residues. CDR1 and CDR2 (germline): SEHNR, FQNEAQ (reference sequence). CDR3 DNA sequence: TGTGCCAGCAGCTCCCCAGGGGGTGGGAAAAACATTCAGTACTTC. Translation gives CASSSPGGGKNIQYF. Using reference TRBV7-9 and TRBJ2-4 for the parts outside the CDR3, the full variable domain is DTGVSQNPRHKITKRGQNVTFRCDPISEHNRLYWYRQTLGQGPEFLTYFQNEAQLEKSRLLSDRFSAERPKGSFSTLEIQRTEQGDSAMYLCASSSPGGGKNIQYFGAGTRLSVL.

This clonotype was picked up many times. The CDR3 loop is CATRTDGTLFEETQYF. DNA for the CDR3: TGTGCCACCAGGACGGACGGAACCCTATTCGAAGAGACCCAGTACTTC. The rearrangement uses TRBV27 and TRBJ2-5; D gene uncertain. V lost 10 bases, J lost 3 bases, and 24 bases lay in between. The CDR3 consists of 16 residues. Germline CDR1 and CDR2: MNHEY and SMNVEV (reference sequence).

The CDR3 DNA is TGTGCCAGCAGCCGCCTAGCTGTGTCCTACGAGCAGTACTTC. Its translation: CASSRLAVSYEQYF. V and J are TRBV5-5 and TRBJ2-7; D is perhaps TRBD2 (5 bases). With 4 bases removed from V and 1 base from J, the gap between germline ends came to 12 bases. CDR3 length equals 14 residues. The germline CDR1 and CDR2 sequences are SGHKS and YYEKEE (reference sequence).

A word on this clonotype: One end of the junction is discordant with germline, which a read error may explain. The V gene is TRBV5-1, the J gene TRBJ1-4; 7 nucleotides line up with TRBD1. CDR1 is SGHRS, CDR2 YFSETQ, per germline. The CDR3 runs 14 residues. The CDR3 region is CASSSGQTNEKLFF. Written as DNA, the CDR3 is TGTGCCAGCAGCTCGGGACAGACTAATGAAAAACTGTTTTTT.

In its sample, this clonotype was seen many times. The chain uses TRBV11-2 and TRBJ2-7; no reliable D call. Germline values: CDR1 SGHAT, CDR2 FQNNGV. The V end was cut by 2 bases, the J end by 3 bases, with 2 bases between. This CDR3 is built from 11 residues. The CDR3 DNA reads TGTGCCAGCAGCTTATACTACGAGCAGTACTTC. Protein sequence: CASSLYYEQYF.

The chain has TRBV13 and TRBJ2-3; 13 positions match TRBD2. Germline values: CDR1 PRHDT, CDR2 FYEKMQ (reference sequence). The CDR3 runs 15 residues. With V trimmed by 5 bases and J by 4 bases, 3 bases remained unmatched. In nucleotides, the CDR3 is TGTGCCAGCAGCCCCGGACTAGCGGGAGCAGATACGCAGTATTTT. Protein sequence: CASSPGLAGADTQYF.

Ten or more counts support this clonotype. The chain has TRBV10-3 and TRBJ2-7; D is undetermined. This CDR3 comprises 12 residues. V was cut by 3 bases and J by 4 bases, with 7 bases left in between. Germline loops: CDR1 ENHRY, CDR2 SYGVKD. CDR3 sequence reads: CAISDLAYEQYF. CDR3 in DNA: TGTGCCATCAGTGACTTGGCTTACGAGCAGTACTTC.

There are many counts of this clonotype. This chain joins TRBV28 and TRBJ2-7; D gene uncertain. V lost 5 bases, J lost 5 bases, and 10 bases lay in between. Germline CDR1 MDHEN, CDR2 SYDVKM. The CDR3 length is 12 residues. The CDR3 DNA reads TGTGCCAGCAGTATAAAAGGCAACGAGCAGTACTTC. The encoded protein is CASSIKGNEQYF.

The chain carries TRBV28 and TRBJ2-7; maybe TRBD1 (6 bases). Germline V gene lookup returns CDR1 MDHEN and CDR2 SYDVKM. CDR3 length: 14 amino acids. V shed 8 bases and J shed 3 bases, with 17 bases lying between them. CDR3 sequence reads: CASATGTSYYEQYF. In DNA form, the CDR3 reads TGTGCCAGCGCCACCGGGACAAGTTACTACGAGCAGTACTTC. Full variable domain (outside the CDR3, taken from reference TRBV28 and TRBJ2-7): DVKVTQSSRYLVKRTGEKVFLECVQDMDHENMFWYRQDPGLGLRLIYFSYDVKMKEKGDIPEGYSVSREKKERFSLILESASTNQTSMYLCASATGTSYYEQYFGPGTRLTVT.

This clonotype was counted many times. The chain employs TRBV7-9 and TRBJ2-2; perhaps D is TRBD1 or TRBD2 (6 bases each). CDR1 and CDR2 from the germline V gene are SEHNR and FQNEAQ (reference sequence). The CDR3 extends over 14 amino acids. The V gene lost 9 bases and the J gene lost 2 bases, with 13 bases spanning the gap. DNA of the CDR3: TGTGCCAGTGGAGGGGACACTAACACCGGGGAGCTGTTTTTT. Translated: CASGGDTNTGELFF.

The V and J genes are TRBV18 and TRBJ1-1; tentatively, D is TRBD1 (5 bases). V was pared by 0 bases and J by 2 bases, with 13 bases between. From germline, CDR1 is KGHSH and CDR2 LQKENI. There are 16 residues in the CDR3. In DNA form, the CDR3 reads TGTGCCAGCTCACCACCGGTGGGCAGGACAAACACTGAAGCTTTCTTT. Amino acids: CASSPPVGRTNTEAFF.

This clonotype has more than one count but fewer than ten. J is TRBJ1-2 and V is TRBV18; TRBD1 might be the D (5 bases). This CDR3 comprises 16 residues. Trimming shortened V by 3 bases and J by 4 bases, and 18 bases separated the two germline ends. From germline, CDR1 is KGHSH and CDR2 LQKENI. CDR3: CASSPHRGGELYGYTF. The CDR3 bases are TGTGCCAGCTCACCCCATCGCGGGGGGGAACTCTATGGCTACACCTTC.

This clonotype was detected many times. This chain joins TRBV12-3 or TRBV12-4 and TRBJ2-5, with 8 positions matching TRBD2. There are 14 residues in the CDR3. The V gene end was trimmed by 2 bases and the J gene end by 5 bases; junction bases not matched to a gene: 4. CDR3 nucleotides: TGTGCCAGCAGTTTATGGACTAGCCTTGAGACCCAGTACTTC. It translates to CASSLWTSLETQYF.

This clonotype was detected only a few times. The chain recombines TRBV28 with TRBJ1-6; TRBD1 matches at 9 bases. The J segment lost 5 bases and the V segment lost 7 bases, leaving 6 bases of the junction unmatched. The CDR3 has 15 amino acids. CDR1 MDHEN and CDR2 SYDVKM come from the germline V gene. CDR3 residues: CASKEWTGDNSPLHF. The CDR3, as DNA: TGTGCCAGCAAAGAATGGACAGGGGATAATTCACCCCTCCACTTT.

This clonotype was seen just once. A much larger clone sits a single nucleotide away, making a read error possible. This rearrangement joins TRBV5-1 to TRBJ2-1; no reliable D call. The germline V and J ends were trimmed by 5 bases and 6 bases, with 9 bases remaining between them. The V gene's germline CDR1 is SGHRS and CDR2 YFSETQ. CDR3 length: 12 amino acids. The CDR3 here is CASRIGFNEQFF. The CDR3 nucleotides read TGCGCCAGCAGAATAGGGTTCAATGAGCAGTTCTTC.

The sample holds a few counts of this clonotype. The CDR3: CASSLAMAAEAFF. CDR3 nucleotide sequence: TGCGCCAGCAGCTTGGCCATGGCCGCAGAAGCTTTCTTT. The chain joins TRBV5-1 to TRBJ1-1; unclear D gene. Deletions cut 0 bases from V and 8 bases from J, with 11 bases between. There are 13 residues in the CDR3. Germline V CDR1 and CDR2: SGHRS, YFSETQ.

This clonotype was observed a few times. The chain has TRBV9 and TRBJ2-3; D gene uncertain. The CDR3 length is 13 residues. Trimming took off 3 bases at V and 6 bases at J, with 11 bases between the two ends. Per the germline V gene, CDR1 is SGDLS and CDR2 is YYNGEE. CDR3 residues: CASSAVIRDTQYF. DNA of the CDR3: TGTGCCAGCAGCGCCGTCATAAGGGATACGCAGTATTTT.

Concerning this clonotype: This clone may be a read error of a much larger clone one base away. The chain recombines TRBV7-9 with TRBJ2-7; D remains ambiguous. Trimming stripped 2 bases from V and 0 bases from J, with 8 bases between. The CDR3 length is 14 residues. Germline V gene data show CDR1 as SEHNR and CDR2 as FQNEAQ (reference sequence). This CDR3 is CASSLPQNSYEQYF. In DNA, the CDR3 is TGTGCCAGCAGCTTACCACAGAACTCCTACGAGCAGTACTTC.

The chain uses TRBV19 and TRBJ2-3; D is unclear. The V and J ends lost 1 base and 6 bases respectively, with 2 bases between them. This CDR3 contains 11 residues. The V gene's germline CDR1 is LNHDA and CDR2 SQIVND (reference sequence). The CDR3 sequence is CASSIGDTQYF. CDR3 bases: TGTGCCAGTAGTATAGGGGATACGCAGTATTTT.

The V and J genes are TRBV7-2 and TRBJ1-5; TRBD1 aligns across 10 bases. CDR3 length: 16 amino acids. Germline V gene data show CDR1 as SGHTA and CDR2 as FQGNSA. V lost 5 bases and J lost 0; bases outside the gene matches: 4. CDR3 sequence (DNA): TGTGCCAGCAGCCCGGGGGACAGGGGTAGCAATCAGCCCCAGCATTTT. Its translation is CASSPGDRGSNQPQHF.

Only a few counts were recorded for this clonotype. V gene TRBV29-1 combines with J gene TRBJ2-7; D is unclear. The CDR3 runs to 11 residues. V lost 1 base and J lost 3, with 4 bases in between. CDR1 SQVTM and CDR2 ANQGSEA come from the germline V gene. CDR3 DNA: TGCAGCGTTGAAGGCAGCTACGAGCAGTACTTC. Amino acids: CSVEGSYEQYF.

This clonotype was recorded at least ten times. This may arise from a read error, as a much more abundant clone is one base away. This CDR3 is CANKGQGMSKTQYF. The DNA of the CDR3 is TGTGCCAACAAGGGACAGGGAATGAGTAAGACCCAGTACTTC. The gene calls are TRBV12-3 or TRBV12-4 and TRBJ2-5; 9 bases line up with TRBD1. The V gene end was trimmed by 10 bases and the J gene end by 6 bases; junction bases not matched to a gene: 12. This CDR3 is 14 amino acids long.

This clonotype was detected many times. In DNA form, the CDR3 reads TGCAGTGCTAACCCGGGCTGGAATGAGCAGTTCTTC. Its translation: CSANPGWNEQFF. The J gene is TRBJ2-1, the V gene TRBV20-1; D is uncertain. Germline values: CDR1 DFQATT, CDR2 SNEGSKA (reference sequence). This CDR3 is 12 amino acids long. The V end was cut by 4 bases, the J end by 7 bases, with 11 bases between.

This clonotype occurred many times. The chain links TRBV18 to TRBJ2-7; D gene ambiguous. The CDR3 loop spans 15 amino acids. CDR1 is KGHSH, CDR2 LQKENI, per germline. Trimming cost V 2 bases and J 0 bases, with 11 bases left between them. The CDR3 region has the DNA TGTGCCAGCTCACCATCCCCCATTCTCTCCTACGAGCAGTACTTC. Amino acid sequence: CASSPSPILSYEQYF. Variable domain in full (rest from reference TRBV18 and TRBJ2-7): NAGVMQNPRHLVRRRGQEARLRCSPMKGHSHVYWYRQLPEEGLKFMVYLQKENIIDESGMPKERFSAEFPKEGPSILRIQQVVRGDSAAYFCASSPSPILSYEQYFGPGTRLTVT.

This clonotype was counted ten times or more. The CDR3 sequence is CASSLQGSRDQPQHF. In nucleotides, the CDR3 is TGTGCCAGCAGCTTACAGGGGAGTCGAGATCAGCCCCAGCATTTT. This chain joins TRBV7-2 and TRBJ1-5; tentative D call: TRBD1 (6 bases). This CDR3 spans 15 amino acids. V lost 2 bases, J lost 5 bases, and 13 bases lay in between. Germline CDR1 is SGHTA and CDR2 is FQGNSA.

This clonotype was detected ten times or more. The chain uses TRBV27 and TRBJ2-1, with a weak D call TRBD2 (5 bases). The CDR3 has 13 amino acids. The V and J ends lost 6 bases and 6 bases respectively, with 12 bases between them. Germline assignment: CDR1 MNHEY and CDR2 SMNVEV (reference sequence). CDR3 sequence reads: CASRPASRNEQFF. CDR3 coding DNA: TGTGCCAGCAGACCTGCTAGCCGCAATGAGCAGTTCTTC.

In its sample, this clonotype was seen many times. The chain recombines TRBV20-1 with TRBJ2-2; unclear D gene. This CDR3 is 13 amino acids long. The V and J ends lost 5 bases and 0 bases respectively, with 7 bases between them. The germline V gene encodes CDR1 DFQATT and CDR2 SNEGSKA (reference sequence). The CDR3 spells CSASVANTGELFF. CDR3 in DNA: TGCAGTGCTTCGGTTGCGAACACCGGGGAGCTGTTTTTT.

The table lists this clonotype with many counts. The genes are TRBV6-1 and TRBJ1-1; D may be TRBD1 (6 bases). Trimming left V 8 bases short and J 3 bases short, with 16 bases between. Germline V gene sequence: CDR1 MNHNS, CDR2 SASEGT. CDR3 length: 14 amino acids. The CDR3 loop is CASGYTGLDTEAFF. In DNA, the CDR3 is TGTGCCAGCGGATACACAGGGCTTGACACTGAAGCTTTCTTT.